This is a list of T cell receptor beta chains from one sample in a study of response to subunit inactivated influenza vaccine. MiXCR was run by TCRdb on the RT-PCR reads, yielding one entry per CDR3 protein. The sample yields about 190,000 distinct CDR3 sequences, about an eighth seen once. Sequencing was performed on CD8+ T cells sorted from PBMCs, taken around 5 days after vaccination. The receptors were sampled from a man in his fifties who received an inactivated influenza vaccine. The CDR3 runs from the conserved cysteine through the conserved F or W. Each record gives: CDR3 protein, clone size, V gene, J gene. Clone size is not always given. Where it is, it says once, few, many or a class for expanded clones.

CASSLREVGRGNEQYF,NA,TRBV27,TRBJ2-7
CSAGTGTGNTEAFF,NA,TRBV20-1,TRBJ1-1
CASSQDFGVNTEAFF,few,TRBV14,TRBJ1-1
CASSSAWSGRYEQYF,NA,TRBV4-3,TRBJ2-7
CASSIDAPTGFGYTF,few,TRBV19,TRBJ1-2
CASSSGTVSKWTEAFF,NA,TRBV27,TRBJ1-1
CATSLMGPTGELFF,NA,TRBV15,TRBJ2-2
CASSYDRGGNTIYF,NA,TRBV28,TRBJ1-3
CASSQDGLNEQFF,NA,TRBV4-1,TRBJ2-1
CASSQVSGGTSPLHF,NA,TRBV14,TRBJ1-6
CSVEEWGGQPYNEQFF,NA,TRBV29-1,TRBJ2-1
CSVEPGSYINNEQFF,many,TRBV29-1,TRBJ2-1
CASSQEGAETYEQYF,few,TRBV4-3,TRBJ2-7
CASSLVAATYEQYF,NA,TRBV5-6,TRBJ2-7
CASSRHSGTAYEQYF,NA,TRBV4-2,TRBJ2-7
CASSPGQGMADTQYF,NA,TRBV5-5,TRBJ2-3
CASSHGTNYNEQFF,many,TRBV4-1,TRBJ2-1
CASGFAGLEQFF,many,TRBV7-6,TRBJ2-1
CATSDLWDNEQFF,NA,TRBV24-1,TRBJ2-1
CASSQDRTQRLLAKNIQYF,few,TRBV4-3,TRBJ2-4
CASSLEDFNTEAFF,few,TRBV5-5,TRBJ1-1
CASRPTIREGPEQYF,few,TRBV27,TRBJ2-7
CASSLALASVQETQYF,NA,TRBV12-3/TRBV12-4,TRBJ2-5
CASSLSPGLEANTQYF,few,TRBV13,TRBJ2-3
CSARPDSTDTQYF,few,TRBV29-1,TRBJ2-3
CASSSMLGGGEKLFF,few,TRBV7-8,TRBJ1-4
CASSQKSRAFQQYF,NA,TRBV3-1,TRBJ2-7
CASRPGTDNEKLFF,NA,TRBV28,TRBJ1-4
CATSRDRTSGGKRSLYNEQFF,NA,TRBV15,TRBJ2-1
CASSQRASGGYYEQYF,many,TRBV4-3,TRBJ2-7
CASSQDFPSNQPQHF,few,TRBV4-2,TRBJ1-5
CASSFLAEGPGNTGELFF,few,TRBV28,TRBJ2-2
CSVEGSRGAPRDTQYF,NA,TRBV29-1,TRBJ2-3
CASSFRGSGELFF,NA,TRBV5-4,TRBJ2-2
CASSQRKLPYPVGSTDTKYF,NA,TRBV14,TRBJ2-3
CAISATGQGANEQYF,NA,TRBV10-3,TRBJ2-7
CASSQGGSRTDTQYF,few,TRBV4-2,TRBJ2-3
CASSLLRGMTDNEQFF,few,TRBV28,TRBJ2-1
CASSIGQQLYNSPLHF,few,TRBV5-6,TRBJ1-6
CASSVRGEGLGDTQYF,few,TRBV2,TRBJ2-3
CASSSRTSGGPYNEQFF,NA,TRBV7-8,TRBJ2-1
CASSLESGPPNYGYTF,NA,TRBV7-9,TRBJ1-2
CASSPSPLQRYSYEQYF,few,TRBV5-5,TRBJ2-7
CASSEFGNEQFF,few,TRBV6-1,TRBJ2-1
CSVEGKGLAGGPYEQYF,NA,TRBV29-1,TRBJ2-7
CSVGTGGPYGYTF,few,TRBV29-1,TRBJ1-2
CSVPRGSGYTF,few,TRBV29-1,TRBJ1-2